Listed below are T cell receptor beta chains from one sample, sequenced in a study of blood T cell repertoires in COVID-19. Here immunoSEQ multiplex PCR was the method, and the copy in TCRdb shows in-frame clones only, minus some. The top ten hold roughly 5.7% of the sample, which has under 200,000 clones, roughly 80% seen once. Sequences were obtained from PBMCs or T cells enriched from blood (not recorded which). The receptor source for this set is a woman aged 40 to 50 with acute COVID-19. The CDR3 runs from the conserved cysteine through the conserved F or W. A D gene is named only where the DNA matches it firmly. Clone size is shown for a subset of rows, as once, few, many or a class of expanded clone.

j_gene | d_gene | v_gene | len | abundance | CDR3nt | CDR3aa
TRBJ1-4 | . | TRBV18 | 13 | . | TGTGCCAGCTCACCACGGATGAGGGAAAAACTGTTTTTT | CASSPRMREKLFF
TRBJ1-2 | . | TRBV27 | 14 | . | TGTGCCAGCAGTTTAAAACCTACTAACTATGGCTACACCTTC | CASSLKPTNYGYTF
TRBJ2-5 | TRBD1 | TRBV18 | 15 | . | TGTGCCAGCTCTCTGGACAGGGCCCCTTCGGAGACCCAGTACTTC | CASSLDRAPSETQYF
TRBJ1-5 | . | TRBV4-1 | 13 | . | TGCGCCAGCAGCCAAGGTGGAGAGCGGCCCCAGCATTTT | CASSQGGERPQHF
TRBJ1-6 | . | TRBV28 | 16 | few | TGTGCCAGCAGTTTACACAGGGATAGTAGTGGTTCACCCCTCCACTTT | CASSLHRDSSGSPLHF
TRBJ1-2 | . | TRBV5-1 | 14 | . | TGCGCCAGCAGCTTGGCCGATGGGGAGGGTGGCTACACCTTC | CASSLADGEGGYTF
TRBJ2-1 | TRBD2 | TRBV9 | 15 | . | TGTGCCAGCAGCCCGGGACTAGCGGTCTACAATGAGCAGTTCTTC | CASSPGLAVYNEQFF
TRBJ2-7 | TRBD2 | TRBV11-2 | 14 | . | TGTGCCAGCAGCCCCCTAGCGGGAGTGGGGGGCCGGTACTTC | CASSPLAGVGGRYF
TRBJ2-3 | TRBD2 | TRBV4-2 | 16 | . | TGTGCCAGCAGCCAAGAATTGGCGGGAGGGACAGATACGCAGTATTTT | CASSQELAGGTDTQYF
TRBJ2-7 | TRBD2 | TRBV5-1 | 13 | few | TGCGCCAGCAGCTTAGCGGGAGAATACGAGCAGTACTTC | CASSLAGEYEQYF
TRBJ2-7 | TRBD2 | TRBV4-1 | 15 | . | TGCGCCAGCAGCCAGGAGCGGGGGGGCTCCTACGAGCAGTACTTC | CASSQERGGSYEQYF
TRBJ1-2 | TRBD1 | TRBV4-1 | 16 | . | TGCGCCAGCAGCCAGGGACAGGGGGCTTTCGGCTATGGCTACACCTTC | CASSQGQGAFGYGYTF
TRBJ1-1 | TRBD1 | TRBV3-1/TRBV3-2 | 14 | once | TGTGCCAGCAGCCATGACGGGACAGGGGCTGAAGCTTTCTTT | CASSHDGTGAEAFF
TRBJ2-1 | TRBD1 | TRBV29-1 | 14 | many | TGCAGCGTTCGGGACAGGGGCTATACCACTGAGCAGTTCTTC | CSVRDRGYTTEQFF
TRBJ1-5 | . | TRBV30 | 13 | many | TGTGCCTGGAGTGTACGCAGTAATCAGCCCCAGCATTTT | CAWSVRSNQPQHF
TRBJ2-2 | . | TRBV27 | 16 | . | TGTGCCAGCAGTTCCTGGGACTCCGCGAACACCGGGGAGCTGTTTTTT | CASSSWDSANTGELFF
TRBJ1-6 | TRBD1 | TRBV11-3 | 17 | . | TGTGCCAGCAGCTTAGAGCGGACAGGGGCGGTTTCATCACCCCTCCACTTT | CASSLERTGAVSSPLHF
TRBJ1-2 | . | TRBV10-3 | 14 | . | TGTGCCATCAGTGAGTCCGGAGGGACCTATGGCTACACCTTC | CAISESGGTYGYTF
TRBJ2-6 | . | TRBV6-5 | 15 | . | TGTGCCAGCAGCCCCCAGGGAAGTGGGGCCAACGTCCTGACTTTC | CASSPQGSGANVLTF
TRBJ2-3 | . | TRBV7-3 | 14 | . | TGTGCCAGCAGCTTAATGCGGCTCACAGATACGCAGTATTTT | CASSLMRLTDTQYF
TRBJ2-3 | . | TRBV24-1 | 15 | once | TGTGCCACCAGTGATTCGAGGGCAGTTAGAGATACGCAGTATTTT | CATSDSRAVRDTQYF
TRBJ2-7 | TRBD2 | TRBV6-6 | 14 | few | TGTGCCAGCAGCCTACTTACTAGCGTGCACGAGCAGTACTTC | CASSLLTSVHEQYF
TRBJ1-6 | . | TRBV5-1 | 14 | . | TGCGCCAGCAGCTTGGCAGGGTATAATTCACCCCTCCACTTT | CASSLAGYNSPLHF
TRBJ2-5 | TRBD1 | TRBV24-1 | 18 | . | TGTGCCACCAGTGAAGGCCGGACAGGGGGCGGGTTAGGGGAGACCCAGTACTTC | CATSEGRTGGGLGETQYF
TRBJ2-1 | TRBD1 | TRBV13 | 14 | . | TGTGCCAGCAGCCCACAGGGGGCTCGGAATGAGCAGTTCTTC | CASSPQGARNEQFF
TRBJ1-5 | . | TRBV19 | 13 | . | TGTGCCAGACCGGGACAACGTTGTCAGCCCCAGCATTTT | CARPGQRCQPQHF
TRBJ1-3 | TRBD1 | TRBV2 | 14 | . | TGTGCCAGCAAATTGACAGGGGCTGGAAACACCATATATTTT | CASKLTGAGNTIYF
TRBJ1-3 | TRBD1 | TRBV7-9 | 14 | . | TGTGCCAGCAGCGAGGGGACAGCCCGAAACACCATATATTTT | CASSEGTARNTIYF
TRBJ1-2 | TRBD1 | TRBV30 | 16 | . | TGTGCCTGGAGTGGAGGCGCAGTCCCAGGGGGATATGGCTACACCTTC | CAWSGGAVPGGYGYTF
TRBJ2-1 | TRBD1 | TRBV7-6 | 14 | . | TGTGCCAGCAGCCACAACAGGGGGTCGAATGAGCAGTTCTTC | CASSHNRGSNEQFF
TRBJ2-7 | . | TRBV5-1 | 13 | few | TGCGCCAGCAGCTTGAACACCGCCTACGAGCAGTACTTC | CASSLNTAYEQYF
TRBJ1-1 | . | TRBV30 | 13 | . | TGTGCCTGGACAGGAGGAAGGAACACTGAAGCTTTCTTT | CAWTGGRNTEAFF
TRBJ1-5 | TRBD1 | TRBV2 | 14 | many | TGTGCCAGCAAACCTCAGGGGGCTGGGCAGCCCCAGCATTTT | CASKPQGAGQPQHF
TRBJ2-5 | . | TRBV4-1 | 17 | . | TGCGCCAGCAGCCACCCTCTCCCACCAGAAACCCAAGAGACCCAGTACTTC | CASSHPLPPETQETQYF
TRBJ2-2 | . | TRBV11-2 | 12 | . | TGTGCCAGCAGCTTGGAGACCGGGGAGCTGTTTTTT | CASSLETGELFF
TRBJ2-7 | TRBD1 | TRBV27 | 15 | . | TGTGCCAGCAAACCCGGGACAGGGGGCGGGTACGAGCAGTACTTC | CASKPGTGGGYEQYF
TRBJ1-6 | . | TRBV6-5 | 13 | . | TGTGCCAGCAGGCGGGTTGGCAATTCACCCCTCCACTTT | CASRRVGNSPLHF
TRBJ2-3 | TRBD2 | TRBV28 | 13 | once | TGTGCCAGCAGCCTACCGGGACTAGCGGCGCAGTATTTT | CASSLPGLAAQYF
TRBJ1-1 | . | TRBV25-1 | 17 | . | TGTGCCAGCAGTGGAGGTGGGGCATTTGGTGCGAACACTGAAGCTTTCTTT | CASSGGGAFGANTEAFF
TRBJ2-7 | TRBD2 | TRBV3-1/TRBV3-2 | 15 | few | TGTGCCAGCAGCGCAGGGACTAGCGGGAGGAACGAGCAGTACTTC | CASSAGTSGRNEQYF
TRBJ1-1 | TRBD1 | TRBV7-9 | 14 | once | TGTGCCAGCAGCTACGGACAGGCCAACACTGAAGCTTTCTTT | CASSYGQANTEAFF
TRBJ2-2 | . | TRBV21-1 | 16 | . | TGTGCCAGCAGCAAACTGGGGAGTACGAACACCGGGGAGCTGTTTTTT | CASSKLGSTNTGELFF
TRBJ2-3 | TRBD2 | TRBV7-2 | 18 | . | TGTGCCAGCAGCTTAACACTAGCGGGAGGGCCGGTCACAGATACGCAGTATTTT | CASSLTLAGGPVTDTQYF
TRBJ2-2 | . | TRBV6-1 | 14 | . | TGTGCCAGCAGTGAAGTGGGGGAGGCCGGGGAGCTGTTTTTT | CASSEVGEAGELFF
TRBJ1-2 | . | TRBV5-5 | 16 | . | TGTGCCAGCAGCCTAGACCCGGCCCGGGAGATCTATGGCTACACCTTC | CASSLDPAREIYGYTF
TRBJ2-1 | TRBD1 | TRBV27 | 15 | . | TGTGCCAGCAGCTCCGGGACAGGCATGAACAATGAGCAGTTCTTC | CASSSGTGMNNEQFF
TRBJ1-5 | . | TRBV27 | 15 | . | TGTGCCAGCAGTTTGATGGGGGCGAGCAATCAGCCCCAGCATTTT | CASSLMGASNQPQHF
TRBJ1-2 | . | TRBV2 | 15 | . | TGTGCCAGCAGTGAGGCCCTTAACAGAATCTATGGCTACACCTTC | CASSEALNRIYGYTF
TRBJ2-5 | . | TRBV7-2 | 15 | few | TGTGCCAGCAGCTCCCCGGCCCTCGGGCAAGAGACCCAGTACTTC | CASSSPALGQETQYF
TRBJ1-1 | . | TRBV6-5 | 16 | . | TGTGCCAGCAGTTACTCCGACGGGTACCGAAGCACTGAAGCTTTCTTT | CASSYSDGYRSTEAFF
TRBJ1-6 | . | TRBV4-1 | 16 | few | TGCGCCAGCAGCCAAGATCCGGGACTACGAAATTCACCCCTCCACTTT | CASSQDPGLRNSPLHF
TRBJ2-3 | TRBD2 | TRBV7-2 | 16 | . | TGTGCCAGCAGCCGGACTAGCCGTTTGTTCACAGATACGCAGTATTTT | CASSRTSRLFTDTQYF
TRBJ1-1 | TRBD1 | TRBV6-5 | 15 | . | TGTGCCAGCAGTTCCCCCGCAGGGGGTTACACTGAAGCTTTCTTT | CASSSPAGGYTEAFF
TRBJ2-1 | . | TRBV12-5 | 14 | . | TGTGCTAGTGGTTTGGACGGGACTGTCAATGAGCAGTTCTTC | CASGLDGTVNEQFF